This paragraph covers one TCR beta chain sequence. Antigen unknown. These data originate in a study of CD8 T cells in ankylosing spondylitis. The germline V and J ends were trimmed by 0 bases and 2 bases, with 7 bases remaining between them. The CDR3 is 13 residues long. CDR1 is SQVTM and CDR2 is ANQGSEA in the germline V gene. In making TCR beta libraries, quantitative 5'-RACE with molecular barcodes was used. In TCRdb, the 5' RACE reads were re-called with MiXCR into one record per CDR3 protein. The table lists fewer than 200,000 distinct CDR3 sequences, about 20% of them singletons. Whole-study results and caveats: In ankylosing spondylitis blood, a motif of several highly homologous TCR beta variants appeared characteristic. The disease-linked clones had a CD8+ phenotype and low blood frequencies. Enrichment of disease-linked clones was reportedly significant in matched ankylosing spondylitis synovial fluid.

The origin of this receptor is a male donor under 30 with ankylosing spondylitis or in good health (not recorded which). Sequencing was carried out using blood, either unsorted or a sorted T cell fraction (not recorded which). This chain connects TRBV29-1 to TRBJ2-5, with a tentative D call TRBD2 (5 bases). The CDR3 DNA follows: TGCAGCGTTGAAGACCGGGATCAAGAGACCCAGTACTTC. Translated: CSVEDRDQETQYF.